The TCR beta chain described here comes from a study of CD8+CD57+ T cells in acquired aplastic anemia. Looking at the study overall: The mean DNA yield obtained from sorted CD4+ and CD8+ cells came to approximately 3.2 ug.

J gave up 6 bases and V 2 bases, and 8 bases lay outside the gene matches. The CDR3 is 15 residues long. The V gene's germline CDR1 is DFQATT and CDR2 SNEGSKA (reference sequence). This clonotype has a count of ten or more. It was patients with CD8+CD57+ cell expansion by flow cytometry who were chosen for sequencing. Severe acquired aplastic anemia was diagnosed in all patients. There was no therapy given to any patient before the blood sampling took place. Profiling of TCR beta VDJ combinations and CDR3 sequences used genomic DNA as template. MiXCR, applied by TCRdb to the reads, yields one record per CDR3 protein. The sample consists of about 180,000 distinct CDR3 sequences, under 50% of them appearing once.

This chain connects TRBV20-1 to TRBJ1-4, with 8 bases matching TRBD1. The sequenced sample consisted of sorted CD4+, CD8+, or CD8+CD57+ T cells (not recorded which) from PBMCs. The receptor comes from a human donor with aplastic anemia. This chain's CDR3 is CSARLTGGDYEKLFF. DNA for the CDR3: TGCAGTGCTAGACTTACAGGGGGAGATTATGAAAAACTGTTTTTT.